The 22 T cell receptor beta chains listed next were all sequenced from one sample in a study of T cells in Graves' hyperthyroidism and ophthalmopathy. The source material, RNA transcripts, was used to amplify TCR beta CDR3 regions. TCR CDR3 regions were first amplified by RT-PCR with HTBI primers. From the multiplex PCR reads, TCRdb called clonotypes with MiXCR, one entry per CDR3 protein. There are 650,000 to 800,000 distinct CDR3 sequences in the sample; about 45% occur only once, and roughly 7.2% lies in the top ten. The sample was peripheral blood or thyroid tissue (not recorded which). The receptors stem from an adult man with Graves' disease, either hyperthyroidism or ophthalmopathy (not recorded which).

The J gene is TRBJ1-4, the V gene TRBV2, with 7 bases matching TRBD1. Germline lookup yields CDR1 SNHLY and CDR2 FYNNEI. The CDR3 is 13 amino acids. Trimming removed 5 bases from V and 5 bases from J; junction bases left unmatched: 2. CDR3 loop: CASSKTGNEKLFF. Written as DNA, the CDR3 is TGTGCCAGCAGTAAGACAGGGAATGAAAAACTGTTTTTT.

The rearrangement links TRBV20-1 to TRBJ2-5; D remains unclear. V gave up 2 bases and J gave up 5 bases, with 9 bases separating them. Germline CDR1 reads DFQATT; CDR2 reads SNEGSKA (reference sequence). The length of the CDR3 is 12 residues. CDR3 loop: CSARNSEETQYF. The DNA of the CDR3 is TGCAGTGCTAGAAACAGTGAGGAGACCCAGTACTTC.

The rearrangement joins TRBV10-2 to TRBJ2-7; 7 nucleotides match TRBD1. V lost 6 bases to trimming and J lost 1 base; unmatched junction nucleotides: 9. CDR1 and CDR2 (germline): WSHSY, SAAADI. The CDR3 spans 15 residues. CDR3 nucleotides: TGCGCCAGCAGCGACGGGACAGTGGCTTCCTACGAGCAGTACTTC. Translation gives CASSDGTVASYEQYF.

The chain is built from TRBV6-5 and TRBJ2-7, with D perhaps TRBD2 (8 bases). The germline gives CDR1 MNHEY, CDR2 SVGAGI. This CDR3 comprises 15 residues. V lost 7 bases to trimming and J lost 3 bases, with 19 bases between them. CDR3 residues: CASNPVAGQIYEQYF. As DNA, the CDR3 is TGTGCCAGCAACCCCGTAGCGGGACAGATCTACGAGCAGTACTTC.

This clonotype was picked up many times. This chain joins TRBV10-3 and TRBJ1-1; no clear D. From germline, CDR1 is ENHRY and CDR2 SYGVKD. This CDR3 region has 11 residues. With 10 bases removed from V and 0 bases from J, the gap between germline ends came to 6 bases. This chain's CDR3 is CATQLNTEAFF. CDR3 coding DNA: TGTGCCACCCAGTTGAACACTGAAGCTTTCTTT.

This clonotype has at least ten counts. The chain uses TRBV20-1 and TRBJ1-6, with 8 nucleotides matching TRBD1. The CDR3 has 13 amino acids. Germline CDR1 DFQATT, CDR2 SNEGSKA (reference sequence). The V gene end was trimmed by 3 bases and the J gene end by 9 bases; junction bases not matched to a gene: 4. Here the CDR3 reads CSASLTGVSPLHF. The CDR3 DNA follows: TGCAGTGCTAGTTTGACAGGGGTTTCACCCCTCCACTTT.

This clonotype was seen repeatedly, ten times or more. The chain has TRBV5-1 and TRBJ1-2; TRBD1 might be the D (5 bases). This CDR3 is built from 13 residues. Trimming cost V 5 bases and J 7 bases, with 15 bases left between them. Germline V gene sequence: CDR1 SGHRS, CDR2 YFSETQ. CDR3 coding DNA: TGCGCCAGCAGGTTCGGGACGGACCCTGGCTACACCTTC. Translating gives CASRFGTDPGYTF. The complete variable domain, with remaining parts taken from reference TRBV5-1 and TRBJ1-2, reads KAGVTQTPRYLIKTRGQQVTLSCSPISGHRSVSWYQQTPGQGLQFLFEYFSETQRNKGNFPGRFSGRQFSNSRSEMNVSTLELGDSALYLCASRFGTDPGYTFGSGTRLTVV.

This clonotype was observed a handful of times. The CDR3 region has the DNA TGTGCCAGCAGCGAAGGCCGGGACCGTGGATATTCACCCCTCCACTTT. Its protein is CASSEGRDRGYSPLHF. The rearrangement links TRBV14 to TRBJ1-6, with a possible D match to TRBD1 (5 bases). Germline CDR1 and CDR2: SGHDN and FVKESK. Trimming took 5 bases from V and 8 from J, leaving 19 bases between them. The CDR3 is 16 amino acids.

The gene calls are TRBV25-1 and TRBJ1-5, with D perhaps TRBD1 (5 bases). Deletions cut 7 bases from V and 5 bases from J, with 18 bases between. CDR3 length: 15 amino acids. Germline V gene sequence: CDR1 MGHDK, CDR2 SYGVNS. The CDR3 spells CASTPSRGGHQPQHF. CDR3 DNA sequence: TGTGCCAGCACGCCATCAAGGGGCGGCCATCAGCCCCAGCATTTT.

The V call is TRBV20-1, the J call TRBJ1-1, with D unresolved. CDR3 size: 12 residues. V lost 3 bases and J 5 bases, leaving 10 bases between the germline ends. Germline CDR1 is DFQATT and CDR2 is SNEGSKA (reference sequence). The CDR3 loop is CSASDVQTEAFF. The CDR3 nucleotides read TGCAGTGCTAGTGATGTTCAGACTGAAGCTTTCTTT.

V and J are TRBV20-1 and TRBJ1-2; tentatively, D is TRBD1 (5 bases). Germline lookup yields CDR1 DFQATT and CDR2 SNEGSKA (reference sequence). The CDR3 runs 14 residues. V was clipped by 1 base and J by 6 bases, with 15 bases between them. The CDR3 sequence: CSARAFTGQDGYTF. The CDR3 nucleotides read TGCAGTGCTAGAGCGTTTACAGGTCAGGATGGCTACACCTTC.

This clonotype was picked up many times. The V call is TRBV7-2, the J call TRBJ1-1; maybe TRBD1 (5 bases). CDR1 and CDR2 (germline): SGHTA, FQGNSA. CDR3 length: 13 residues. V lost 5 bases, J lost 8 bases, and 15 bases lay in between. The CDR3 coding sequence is TGTGCCAGCAGCACCCGGACGGGGCACGAAGCTTTCTTT. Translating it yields CASSTRTGHEAFF.

The CDR3 sequence: CSAASGRSSGANVLTF. In nucleotides, the CDR3 is TGCAGTGCCGCTAGCGGGAGGAGCTCTGGGGCCAACGTCCTGACTTTC. The chain is built from TRBV20-1 and TRBJ2-6, with 11 bases that match TRBD2. The CDR3 consists of 16 residues. The germline gives CDR1 DFQATT, CDR2 SNEGSKA (reference sequence). V dropped 6 bases and J dropped 0; count of bases not matched to a gene: 4.

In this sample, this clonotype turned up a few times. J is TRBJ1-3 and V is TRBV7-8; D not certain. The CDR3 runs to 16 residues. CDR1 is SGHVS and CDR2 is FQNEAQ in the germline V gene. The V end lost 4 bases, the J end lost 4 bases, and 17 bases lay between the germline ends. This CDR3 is CASSSGRTLRGNTIYF. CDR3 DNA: TGTGCCAGCAGCTCCGGACGGACTCTTAGGGGAAACACCATATATTTT. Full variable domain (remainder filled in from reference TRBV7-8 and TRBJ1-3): GAGVSQSPRYKVAKRGQDVALRCDPISGHVSLFWYQQALGQGPEFLTYFQNEAQLDKSGLPSDRFFAERPEGSVSTLKIQRTQQEDSAVYLCASSSGRTLRGNTIYFGEGSWLTVV.

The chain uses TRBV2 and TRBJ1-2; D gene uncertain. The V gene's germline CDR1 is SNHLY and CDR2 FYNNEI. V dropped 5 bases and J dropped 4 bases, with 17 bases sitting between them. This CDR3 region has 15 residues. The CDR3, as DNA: TGTGCCAGCAGTTACCCGTCGGCTCCACCCTATGGCTACACCTTC. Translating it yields CASSYPSAPPYGYTF.

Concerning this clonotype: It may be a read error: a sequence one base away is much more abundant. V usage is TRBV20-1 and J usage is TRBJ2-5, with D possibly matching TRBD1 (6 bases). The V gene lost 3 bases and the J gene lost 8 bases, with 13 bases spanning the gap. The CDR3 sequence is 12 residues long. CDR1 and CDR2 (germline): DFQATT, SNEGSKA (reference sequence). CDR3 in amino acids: CSARGTPHTQYF. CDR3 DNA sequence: TGCAGTGCTAGGGGGACACCCCACACCCAGTACTTC.

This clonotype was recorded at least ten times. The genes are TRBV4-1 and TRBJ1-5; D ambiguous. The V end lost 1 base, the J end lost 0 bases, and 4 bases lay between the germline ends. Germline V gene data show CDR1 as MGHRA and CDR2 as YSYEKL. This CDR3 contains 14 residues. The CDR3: CASSQGVSNQPQHF. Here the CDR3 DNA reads TGCGCCAGCAGCCAAGGAGTTAGCAATCAGCCCCAGCATTTT.

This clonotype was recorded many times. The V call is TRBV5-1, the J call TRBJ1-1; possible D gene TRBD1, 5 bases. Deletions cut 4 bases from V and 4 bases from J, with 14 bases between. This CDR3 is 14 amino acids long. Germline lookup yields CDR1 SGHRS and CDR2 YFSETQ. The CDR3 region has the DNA TGCGCCAGCAGCCATGACTCAGGGAGCACTGAAGCTTTCTTT. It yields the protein CASSHDSGSTEAFF. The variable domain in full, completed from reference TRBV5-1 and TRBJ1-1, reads KAGVTQTPRYLIKTRGQQVTLSCSPISGHRSVSWYQQTPGQGLQFLFEYFSETQRNKGNFPGRFSGRQFSNSRSEMNVSTLELGDSALYLCASSHDSGSTEAFFGQGTRLTVV.

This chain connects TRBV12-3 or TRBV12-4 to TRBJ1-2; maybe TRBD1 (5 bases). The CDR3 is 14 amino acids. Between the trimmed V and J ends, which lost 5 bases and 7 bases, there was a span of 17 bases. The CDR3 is CASSLVGGGSGYTF. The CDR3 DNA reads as TGTGCCAGCAGTCTAGTGGGGGGGGGTTCTGGCTACACCTTC.

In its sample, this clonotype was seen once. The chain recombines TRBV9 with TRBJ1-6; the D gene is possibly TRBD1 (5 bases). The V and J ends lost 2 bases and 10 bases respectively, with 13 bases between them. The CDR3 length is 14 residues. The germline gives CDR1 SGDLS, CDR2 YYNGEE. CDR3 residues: CASSVRDHESPLHF. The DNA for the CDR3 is TGTGCCAGCAGCGTCCGGGACCACGAATCACCCCTCCACTTT. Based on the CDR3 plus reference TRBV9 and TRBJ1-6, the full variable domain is DSGVTQTPKHLITATGQRVTLRCSPRSGDLSVYWYQQSLDQGLQFLIQYYNGEERAKGNILERFSAQQFPDLHSELNLSSLELGDSALYFCASSVRDHESPLHFGNGTRLTVT.

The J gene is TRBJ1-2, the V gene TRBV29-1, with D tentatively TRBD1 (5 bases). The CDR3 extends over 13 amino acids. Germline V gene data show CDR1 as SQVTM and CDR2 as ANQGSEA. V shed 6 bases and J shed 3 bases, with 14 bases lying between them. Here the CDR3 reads CSVGTTLYYGYTF. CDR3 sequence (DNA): TGCAGCGTCGGGACTACACTATACTATGGCTACACCTTC.

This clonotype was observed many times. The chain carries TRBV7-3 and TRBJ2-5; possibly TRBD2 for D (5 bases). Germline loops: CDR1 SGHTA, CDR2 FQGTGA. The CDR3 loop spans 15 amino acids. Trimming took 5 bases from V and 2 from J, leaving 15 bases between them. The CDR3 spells CASSQSGGSQETQYF. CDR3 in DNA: TGTGCCAGCAGCCAAAGTGGCGGGTCGCAAGAGACCCAGTACTTC. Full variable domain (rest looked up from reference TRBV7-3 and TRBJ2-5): GAGVSQTPSNKVTEKGKYVELRCDPISGHTALYWYRQSLGQGPEFLIYFQGTGAADDSGLPNDRFFAVRPEGSVSTLKIQRTERGDSAVYLCASSQSGGSQETQYFGPGTRLLVL.